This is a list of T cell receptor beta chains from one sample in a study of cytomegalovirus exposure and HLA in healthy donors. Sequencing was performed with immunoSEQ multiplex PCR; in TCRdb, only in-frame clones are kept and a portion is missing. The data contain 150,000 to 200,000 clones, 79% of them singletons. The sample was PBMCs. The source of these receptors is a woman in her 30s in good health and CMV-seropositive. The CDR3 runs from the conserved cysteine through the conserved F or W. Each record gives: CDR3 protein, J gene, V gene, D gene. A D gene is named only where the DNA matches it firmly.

CDR3aa: CAISDGRGVLATEAFF
j_gene: TRBJ1-1
v_gene: TRBV10-3
d_gene: .

CDR3aa: CASSRDKISNQPQHF
j_gene: TRBJ1-5
v_gene: TRBV4-1
d_gene: .

CDR3aa: CASSHRGGGASYEQYF
j_gene: TRBJ2-7
v_gene: TRBV7-6
d_gene: .

CDR3aa: CASSSDWNEQFF
j_gene: TRBJ2-1
v_gene: TRBV5-8
d_gene: .

CDR3aa: CASSLGGSYNEQFF
j_gene: TRBJ2-1
v_gene: TRBV5-1
d_gene: .

CDR3aa: CASSLLGRRGGNTIYF
j_gene: TRBJ1-3
v_gene: TRBV11-2
d_gene: .

CDR3aa: CASSLRGNSYNSPLHF
j_gene: TRBJ1-6
v_gene: TRBV5-1
d_gene: .

CDR3aa: CASSLAAGGQETQYF
j_gene: TRBJ2-5
v_gene: TRBV5-1
d_gene: TRBD2

CDR3aa: CASSLGQGFDQPQHF
j_gene: TRBJ1-5
v_gene: TRBV7-6
d_gene: TRBD1

CDR3aa: CASSRTSQGAHEKLFF
j_gene: TRBJ1-4
v_gene: TRBV4-1
d_gene: TRBD1

CDR3aa: CASSPRAGGPTDTQYF
j_gene: TRBJ2-3
v_gene: TRBV4-2
d_gene: TRBD2

CDR3aa: CASSLVGESAEAFF
j_gene: TRBJ1-1
v_gene: TRBV5-5
d_gene: .

CDR3aa: CASSLGGSYSNQPQHF
j_gene: TRBJ1-5
v_gene: TRBV13
d_gene: .

CDR3aa: CAIKGSSGDQETQYF
j_gene: TRBJ2-5
v_gene: TRBV10-3
d_gene: TRBD2

CDR3aa: CASSPTGTPASYEQYF
j_gene: TRBJ2-7
v_gene: TRBV7-6
d_gene: .

CDR3aa: CASSFDKYNYEQYF
j_gene: TRBJ2-7
v_gene: TRBV6-5
d_gene: .

CDR3aa: CASSLGQGENIQYF
j_gene: TRBJ2-4
v_gene: TRBV7-6
d_gene: TRBD1

CDR3aa: CSVGPGQGFYEQYF
j_gene: TRBJ2-7
v_gene: TRBV29-1
d_gene: TRBD1

CDR3aa: CASSHRTGAVQETQYF
j_gene: TRBJ2-5
v_gene: TRBV7-8
d_gene: TRBD1

CDR3aa: CASSLSPPPGEQYF
j_gene: TRBJ2-7
v_gene: TRBV27
d_gene: .

CDR3aa: CASSFTGSYGYTF
j_gene: TRBJ1-2
v_gene: TRBV27
d_gene: .

CDR3aa: CASSSVTGYEQYF
j_gene: TRBJ2-7
v_gene: TRBV27
d_gene: .

CDR3aa: CASSTGPNRGPMNTEAFF
j_gene: TRBJ1-1
v_gene: TRBV19
d_gene: TRBD1

CDR3aa: CASWEGTNTGELFF
j_gene: TRBJ2-2
v_gene: TRBV2
d_gene: TRBD2

CDR3aa: CASSQDRASGSHNEQFF
j_gene: TRBJ2-1
v_gene: TRBV4-3
d_gene: TRBD2

CDR3aa: CASSQGNSGRGSYEQYF
j_gene: TRBJ2-7
v_gene: TRBV4-2
d_gene: TRBD2

CDR3aa: CASSRPTGGQFYEQYF
j_gene: TRBJ2-7
v_gene: TRBV11-2
d_gene: TRBD1

CDR3aa: CASSSGLDGNTIYF
j_gene: TRBJ1-3
v_gene: TRBV5-1
d_gene: .